This T cell receptor beta chain came from a study of T cells in localized non-small cell lung cancer. Study-level findings and limits: Because sequencing included only one region (of the tumor), heterogeneity remains possible. Of the tissues analyzed, uninvolved adjacent lung showed maximal T cell clonality, greater than tumor. Among blood samples, higher T cell density accompanied longer overall survival. In adjacent lung, a median around 50 of the top 100 tumor clones were found.

The protocol was immunoSEQ multiplex PCR, while the TCRdb copy is restricted to in-frame clones and leaves out a portion. The sample yields about 24,000 clones, about 90% seen once. The V gene end was trimmed by 5 bases and the J gene end by 3 bases; junction bases not matched to a gene: 8. Germline CDR1 is LGHNA and CDR2 is YNFKEQ. The CDR3 covers 15 residues. For this clone: Its antigen is unknown.

The sequence was obtained from an older male donor with stage I squamous cell lung carcinoma. Sequences were derived from peripheral blood, sampled before any cancer treatment. This chain uses TRBV4-2 with TRBJ2-3; 7 bases fit TRBD2. The CDR3 reads CASSFGSGRTDTQYF. The CDR3 nucleotides read TGTGCCAGCAGCTTTGGTAGCGGGCGTACAGATACGCAGTATTTT.